These 14 T cell receptor beta chains came from one sample sequenced in a study of blood T cells in healthy people across ages. Then a second PCR, running about 7 to 11 cycles, was carried out with a sample-barcoded 5' primer and a J-beta primer mix. TCRdb reprocessed the 5' RACE reads via MiXCR and lists one record per CDR3 protein. The data show around 940,000 distinct CDR3 sequences, roughly 51% seen once. The specimen was blood. These TCRs come from a woman between 55 and 75 years old in good health.

This clonotype was recorded only once. The chain links TRBV28 to TRBJ1-5; 7 bases map to TRBD1. V shed 7 bases and J 6 bases; nucleotides not matched to a gene: 9. This CDR3 has 14 amino acids. Germline V gene data show CDR1 as MDHEN and CDR2 as SYDVKM. The CDR3 reads CASKGQGVGQPQHF. The CDR3 bases are TGTGCCAGCAAGGGGCAGGGGGTCGGTCAGCCCCAGCATTTT.

This clonotype was counted only a few times. The rearrangement links TRBV18 to TRBJ2-5; D may be TRBD2 (6 bases). The CDR3 covers 15 residues. From germline, CDR1 is KGHSH and CDR2 LQKENI. V was shortened by 1 base and J by 4 bases, with 13 bases between the two germline ends. The CDR3 is CASSPLPGAGETQYF. The CDR3 bases are TGTGCCAGCTCACCACTCCCGGGAGCGGGAGAGACCCAGTACTTC.

J is TRBJ2-3 and V is TRBV15, with TRBD1 matching over 10 bases. V dropped 5 bases and J dropped 0; count of bases not matched to a gene: 5. CDR3 length: 16 amino acids. CDR1 LNHNV and CDR2 YYDKDF come from the germline V gene (reference sequence). The CDR3 protein is CATSPRDRGSTDTQYF. The CDR3 nucleotides read TGTGCCACCAGCCCCCGGGACAGGGGAAGCACAGATACGCAGTATTTT.

The V call is TRBV4-1, the J call TRBJ2-5; TRBD2 aligns across 7 bases. The CDR3 sequence is 15 residues long. The V gene's germline CDR1 is MGHRA and CDR2 YSYEKL. V lost 1 base, J lost 2 bases, and 4 bases stayed unmatched. CDR3 residues: CASSQASSGQETQYF. CDR3 sequence (DNA): TGCGCCAGCAGCCAAGCTTCTAGCGGTCAAGAGACCCAGTACTTC.

This clonotype has a handful of counts. This chain uses TRBV12-3 or TRBV12-4 with TRBJ2-7; D ambiguous. The ends were cut back, 5 bases at V and 3 bases at J, with 11 bases in the middle. The CDR3 loop spans 13 amino acids. The CDR3 is CASSRSHSYEQYF. The CDR3 coding sequence is TGTGCCAGCAGTCGAAGTCATAGCTACGAGCAGTACTTC.

This clonotype has a handful of counts. The chain is built from TRBV6-2 or TRBV6-3 and TRBJ2-7; the D is unclear. Germline V gives CDR1 MNHEY, CDR2 SVGEGT. CDR3 length: 13 amino acids. V lost 2 bases, J lost 7 bases, and 12 bases lay in between. This chain's CDR3 is CASSYPQLREQYF. The CDR3 region has the DNA TGTGCCAGCAGTTACCCGCAATTGAGGGAGCAGTACTTC.

This chain links TRBV4-1 with TRBJ1-5; 9 positions agree with TRBD1. From germline, CDR1 is MGHRA and CDR2 YSYEKL. With 0 bases clipped from V and 6 bases from J, the junction kept 9 bases outside the gene matches. The CDR3 is made up of 17 amino acids. DNA for the CDR3: TGCGCCAGCAGCCAAGAATATCCGGGACAGGGCACTCAGCCCCAGCATTTT. Amino acids: CASSQEYPGQGTQPQHF.

This clonotype was seen a handful of times. The rearrangement links TRBV20-1 to TRBJ1-2; perhaps TRBD1 as D (6 bases). This CDR3 spans 15 amino acids. The ends were cut back, 0 bases at V and 0 bases at J, with 11 bases in the middle. Germline CDR1 DFQATT, CDR2 SNEGSKA (reference sequence). The CDR3 region has the DNA TGCAGTGCTAGAGAACAGGGCCGAGCTAACTATGGCTACACCTTC. Amino acid sequence: CSAREQGRANYGYTF.

The chain combines TRBV20-1 with TRBJ2-3; D might be TRBD1 (6 bases). V lost 4 bases, J lost 0 bases, and 14 bases lay in between. This CDR3 region has 15 residues. Germline CDR1 is DFQATT and CDR2 is SNEGSKA (reference sequence). The CDR3 protein is CSAIPDSRSTDTQYF. DNA for the CDR3: TGCAGTGCTATCCCGGACAGTCGGAGCACAGATACGCAGTATTTT.

The J gene is TRBJ2-1, the V gene TRBV20-1; perhaps TRBD2 as D (6 bases). This CDR3 region has 12 residues. The V gene lost 4 bases and the J gene lost 13 bases, with 17 bases spanning the gap. Germline values: CDR1 DFQATT, CDR2 SNEGSKA (reference sequence). The CDR3 DNA is TGCAGTGCTATCAGCCGGGACTCGACCCAGTTCTTC. This sequence encodes CSAISRDSTQFF.

The chain employs TRBV28 and TRBJ1-5; tentative D call: TRBD1 (5 bases). The CDR3 extends over 9 amino acids. Between the trimmed V and J ends, which lost 9 bases and 15 bases, there was a span of 12 bases. Germline V gene sequence: CDR1 MDHEN, CDR2 SYDVKM. CDR3 sequence reads: CARGAIRHF. For the CDR3, the DNA is TGTGCCAGAGGGGCCATAAGGCATTTT.

As regards this clonotype: A much larger clone lies one base from this, so it may be a read error. This chain uses TRBV2 with TRBJ2-7; the D is unclear. CDR3 length: 11 residues. The germline CDR1 and CDR2 sequences are SNHLY and FYNNEI. Trimming stripped 8 bases from V and 0 bases from J, with 5 bases between. Written as DNA, the CDR3 is TGTGCCAGCTGTTACTCCTACGAGCAGTACTTC. Translated, it gives CASCYSYEQYF.

This chain joins TRBV20-1 and TRBJ2-3; D may be TRBD2 (5 bases). The CDR3 is made up of 15 amino acids. CDR1 is DFQATT and CDR2 is SNEGSKA in the germline V gene (reference sequence). V lost 6 bases and J 5 bases, leaving 21 bases between the germline ends. CDR3 amino acids: CSAYNPGKVRDTQYF. In DNA form, the CDR3 reads TGCAGTGCATATAACCCCGGGAAAGTAAGAGATACGCAGTATTTT.

The chain joins TRBV4-2 to TRBJ2-7; 8 nucleotides line up with TRBD2. This CDR3 comprises 15 residues. In germline, CDR1 is LGHNA, CDR2 YNFKEQ. J gave up 2 bases and V 1 base, and 4 bases lay outside the gene matches. The CDR3 nucleotides read TGTGCCAGCAGCCAAGCGGGTAGCGGGGCCTACGAGCAGTACTTC. This encodes CASSQAGSGAYEQYF.